A selection of T cell receptor beta chains follows, all from one sample in a study of Graves' ophthalmopathy and Graves' hyperthyroidism. TCRdb reprocessed the multiplex PCR reads with MiXCR, giving one entry per CDR3 protein. The sample has approximately 1.2 million distinct CDR3 sequences, roughly 35% seen once. Material for sequencing was peripheral blood or thyroid tissue (not recorded which). The receptors originated from an adult man with Graves' hyperthyroidism. Each CDR3 is given with its conserved first and last residue. A D gene is named only where the DNA matches it firmly. Part of the rows lack a size; the others show once, few, many or a class for expanded clones.

clone size: few
V gene: TRBV20-1
D gene: TRBD1
J gene: TRBJ2-7
CDR3 protein: CSASGQGFSYEQYF
CDR3 DNA: TGCAGTGCTAGCGGACAGGGGTTCTCCTACGAGCAGTACTTC

clone size: .
V gene: TRBV12-3/TRBV12-4
D gene: .
J gene: TRBJ2-5
CDR3 protein: CASRLGALGAQYF
CDR3 DNA: TGTGCCAGCAGATTGGGGGCACTCGGGGCCCAGTACTTC

clone size: .
V gene: TRBV20-1
D gene: .
J gene: TRBJ1-5
CDR3 protein: CSASQRQYEHF
CDR3 DNA: TGCAGTGCTAGTCAGCGGCAGTACGAGCATTTT

clone size: many
V gene: TRBV11-3
D gene: .
J gene: TRBJ1-3
CDR3 protein: CASSSSSGNTIYF
CDR3 DNA: TGTGCCAGTAGTAGCAGCTCTGGAAACACCATATATTTT

clone size: many
V gene: TRBV10-3
D gene: TRBD1
J gene: TRBJ1-6
CDR3 protein: CAISPGQELNSPLHF
CDR3 DNA: TGTGCCATCAGCCCGGGACAGGAACTTAATTCACCCCTCCACTTT

clone size: .
V gene: TRBV5-4
D gene: .
J gene: TRBJ2-7
CDR3 protein: CASSSGRSGDPYEQYF
CDR3 DNA: TGTGCCAGCAGCTCGGGGCGTAGCGGAGACCCCTACGAGCAGTACTTC

clone size: many
V gene: TRBV4-1
D gene: .
J gene: TRBJ1-2
CDR3 protein: CASSQVGDRRRYGYTF
CDR3 DNA: TGCGCCAGCAGCCAAGTGGGAGACAGGAGACGCTATGGCTACACCTTC

clone size: .
V gene: TRBV7-2
D gene: TRBD1
J gene: TRBJ2-5
CDR3 protein: CASSANRGLEETQYF
CDR3 DNA: TGTGCCAGCAGCGCCAACAGGGGGCTGGAGGAGACCCAGTACTTC

clone size: many
V gene: TRBV5-1
D gene: .
J gene: TRBJ1-3
CDR3 protein: CASSLDGSSGNTIYF
CDR3 DNA: TGTGCCAGCAGCCTGGACGGATCCTCTGGAAACACCATATATTTT

clone size: many
V gene: TRBV9
D gene: .
J gene: TRBJ2-5
CDR3 protein: CASSVGTGLVETQYF
CDR3 DNA: TGTGCCAGCAGCGTAGGAACGGGACTCGTAGAGACCCAGTACTTC

clone size: few
V gene: TRBV12-3/TRBV12-4
D gene: TRBD1
J gene: TRBJ1-1
CDR3 protein: CASSWPHKWEGAMEAFF
CDR3 DNA: TGTGCCAGCAGTTGGCCCCATAAGTGGGAGGGGGCCATGGAAGCTTTCTTT

clone size: many
V gene: TRBV12-3/TRBV12-4
D gene: TRBD1
J gene: TRBJ2-5
CDR3 protein: CASSLGQGKQETQYF
CDR3 DNA: TGTGCCAGCAGTTTAGGACAGGGGAAGCAAGAGACCCAGTACTTC

clone size: .
V gene: TRBV5-6
D gene: .
J gene: TRBJ1-6
CDR3 protein: CASSLTGSISARPNSPLHF
CDR3 DNA: TGTGCCAGCAGCTTGACAGGGTCAATCTCCGCAAGACCTAATTCACCCCTCCACTTT

clone size: many
V gene: TRBV7-2
D gene: .
J gene: TRBJ2-2
CDR3 protein: CASSLARQRAGAGELFF
CDR3 DNA: TGTGCCAGCAGCTTAGCGCGGCAGCGGGCGGGTGCCGGGGAGCTGTTTTTT

clone size: many
V gene: TRBV15
D gene: TRBD2
J gene: TRBJ2-7
CDR3 protein: CATSRDGEGSGEQYF
CDR3 DNA: TGTGCCACCAGCAGAGACGGGGAGGGCTCGGGCGAGCAGTACTTC

clone size: many
V gene: TRBV7-3
D gene: .
J gene: TRBJ2-5
CDR3 protein: CASSPVEGEETQYF
CDR3 DNA: TGTGCCAGCAGCCCTGTCGAGGGGGAAGAGACCCAGTACTTC

clone size: few
V gene: TRBV4-1
D gene: .
J gene: TRBJ2-7
CDR3 protein: CASSPGTPRREQYF
CDR3 DNA: TGTGCCAGCAGCCCCGGGACCCCCCGGAGGGAGCAGTACTTC

clone size: many
V gene: TRBV12-3/TRBV12-4
D gene: .
J gene: TRBJ2-7
CDR3 protein: CASSLWGPYEQYF
CDR3 DNA: TGTGCCAGCAGTTTATGGGGGCCTTACGAGCAGTACTTC

clone size: few
V gene: TRBV20-1
D gene: TRBD1
J gene: TRBJ1-1
CDR3 protein: CSARTTGGARNTEAFF
CDR3 DNA: TGCAGTGCTAGAACTACAGGGGGCGCCCGGAACACTGAAGCTTTCTTT

clone size: many
V gene: TRBV9
D gene: .
J gene: TRBJ2-2
CDR3 protein: CASTRDGTGELFF
CDR3 DNA: TGTGCCAGCACCAGGGACGGCACCGGGGAGCTGTTTTTT

clone size: few
V gene: TRBV28
D gene: .
J gene: TRBJ2-2
CDR3 protein: CASMTAGNTGELFF
CDR3 DNA: TGTGCCAGCATGACGGCGGGGAACACCGGGGAGCTGTTTTTT

clone size: many
V gene: TRBV24-1
D gene: .
J gene: TRBJ2-7
CDR3 protein: CAVQRDGAYEQYF
CDR3 DNA: TGTGCGGTACAAAGGGACGGTGCCTACGAGCAGTACTTC

clone size: many
V gene: TRBV10-3
D gene: TRBD2
J gene: TRBJ2-2
CDR3 protein: CAITGASGGAVGELFF
CDR3 DNA: TGTGCCATCACCGGAGCTAGCGGGGGGGCCGTCGGGGAGCTGTTTTTT

clone size: few
V gene: TRBV27
D gene: TRBD1
J gene: TRBJ1-1
CDR3 protein: CASTRDSRMNTEAFF
CDR3 DNA: TGTGCCAGTACCCGGGACAGCCGCATGAACACTGAAGCTTTCTTT

clone size: many
V gene: TRBV7-9
D gene: .
J gene: TRBJ1-1
CDR3 protein: CASSLRQNSRNTEAFF
CDR3 DNA: TGTGCCAGCAGCTTAAGGCAGAATAGTAGGAACACTGAAGCTTTCTTT

clone size: few
V gene: TRBV28
D gene: .
J gene: TRBJ2-2
CDR3 protein: CASTSTRLAALLSTGELFF
CDR3 DNA: TGTGCCAGCACCTCAACGCGTCTGGCAGCCTTGTTGTCCACCGGGGAGCTGTTTTTT

clone size: few
V gene: TRBV24-1
D gene: TRBD2
J gene: TRBJ2-2
CDR3 protein: CATSLTGGGAGELFF
CDR3 DNA: TGTGCCACCAGCCTCACGGGGGGGGGTGCCGGGGAGCTGTTTTTT

clone size: .
V gene: TRBV7-8
D gene: .
J gene: TRBJ2-3
CDR3 protein: CASSSRGTDTQYF
CDR3 DNA: TGTGCCAGCAGCTCAAGAGGCACAGATACGCAGTATTTT

clone size: once
V gene: TRBV5-1
D gene: TRBD2
J gene: TRBJ2-3
CDR3 protein: CASSLKSSGKGDTQYF
CDR3 DNA: TGCGCCAGCAGCTTGAAGTCTAGCGGGAAGGGAGATACGCAGTATTTT

clone size: .
V gene: TRBV20-1
D gene: .
J gene: TRBJ2-2
CDR3 protein: CSARDRRRGYTGELFF
CDR3 DNA: TGCAGTGCTAGAGATCGAAGGCGGGGATACACCGGGGAGCTGTTTTTT

clone size: many
V gene: TRBV9
D gene: .
J gene: TRBJ2-6
CDR3 protein: CASSQGGARSSGANVLTF
CDR3 DNA: TGTGCCAGCAGCCAGGGAGGAGCGCGATCGTCTGGGGCCAACGTCCTGACTTTC

clone size: many
V gene: TRBV20-1
D gene: .
J gene: TRBJ2-2
CDR3 protein: CSAPLRQAGELFF
CDR3 DNA: TGCAGTGCCCCCCTTCGACAGGCCGGGGAGCTGTTTTTT

clone size: many
V gene: TRBV12-3/TRBV12-4
D gene: .
J gene: TRBJ2-7
CDR3 protein: CASSLTGPGEQYF
CDR3 DNA: TGTGCCAGCAGTCTGACAGGTCCTGGGGAGCAGTACTTC

clone size: .
V gene: TRBV2
D gene: .
J gene: TRBJ1-1
CDR3 protein: CASSGGGSNTEAFF
CDR3 DNA: TGTGCCAGCAGCGGGGGGGGCTCGAACACTGAAGCTTTCTTT

clone size: .
V gene: TRBV10-2
D gene: .
J gene: TRBJ2-2
CDR3 protein: CASIKDRNTGELFF
CDR3 DNA: TGCGCCAGCATAAAGGATCGTAACACCGGGGAGCTGTTTTTT

clone size: .
V gene: TRBV10-3
D gene: .
J gene: TRBJ2-2
CDR3 protein: CAIGAGNTGELFF
CDR3 DNA: TGTGCCATCGGTGCAGGGAACACCGGGGAGCTGTTTTTT

clone size: many
V gene: TRBV6-5
D gene: .
J gene: TRBJ2-5
CDR3 protein: CASQSESQETQYF
CDR3 DNA: TGTGCCAGCCAAAGCGAGAGCCAAGAGACCCAGTACTTC

clone size: many
V gene: TRBV29-1
D gene: .
J gene: TRBJ2-7
CDR3 protein: CSVVRGGDEQYF
CDR3 DNA: TGCAGCGTTGTGCGCGGTGGCGACGAGCAGTACTTC

clone size: few
V gene: TRBV7-9
D gene: .
J gene: TRBJ2-7
CDR3 protein: CASSPVAKVHEQYF
CDR3 DNA: TGTGCCAGCAGCCCAGTGGCCAAGGTTCACGAGCAGTACTTC

clone size: many
V gene: TRBV12-3/TRBV12-4
D gene: TRBD1
J gene: TRBJ1-2
CDR3 protein: CASSFGDSLVGYTF
CDR3 DNA: TGTGCCAGCAGTTTTGGGGACAGTCTGGTTGGCTACACCTTC

clone size: many
V gene: TRBV7-2
D gene: .
J gene: TRBJ1-5
CDR3 protein: CASSLVLTRGNQPQHF
CDR3 DNA: TGTGCCAGCAGCTTAGTTCTAACTAGGGGCAATCAGCCCCAGCATTTT

clone size: .
V gene: TRBV24-1
D gene: .
J gene: TRBJ1-5
CDR3 protein: CAWSSSRTGNQPQHF
CDR3 DNA: TGTGCCTGGAGTTCTAGTCGGACTGGCAATCAGCCCCAGCATTTT

clone size: few
V gene: TRBV11-2
D gene: .
J gene: TRBJ1-5
CDR3 protein: CASSLRQAQGPQHF
CDR3 DNA: TGTGCCAGCAGCCTAAGACAGGCCCAAGGGCCCCAGCATTTT

clone size: .
V gene: TRBV28
D gene: TRBD1
J gene: TRBJ2-7
CDR3 protein: CASSSTGTDSYEQYF
CDR3 DNA: TGTGCCAGCAGTTCCACCGGGACAGACTCCTACGAGCAGTACTTC

clone size: few
V gene: TRBV9
D gene: TRBD1
J gene: TRBJ1-6
CDR3 protein: CASSSTGSGNSPLHF
CDR3 DNA: TGTGCCAGCAGCTCGACAGGGTCCGGTAATTCACCCCTCCACTTT

clone size: .
V gene: TRBV5-4
D gene: TRBD2
J gene: TRBJ2-5
CDR3 protein: CASSGRRGVETQYF
CDR3 DNA: TGTGCCAGCAGCGGCCGGCGGGGGGTCGAGACCCAGTACTTC

clone size: .
V gene: TRBV19
D gene: TRBD1
J gene: TRBJ1-2
CDR3 protein: CASSIGMGQGGGYTF
CDR3 DNA: TGTGCCAGTAGTATCGGTATGGGACAGGGAGGTGGCTACACCTTC

clone size: .
V gene: TRBV11-2
D gene: TRBD1
J gene: TRBJ1-2
CDR3 protein: CASSLSPGTGGPLAGYTF
CDR3 DNA: TGTGCCAGCAGCTTAAGCCCAGGGACAGGGGGCCCACTCGCTGGCTACACCTTC

clone size: .
V gene: TRBV6-5
D gene: .
J gene: TRBJ2-7
CDR3 protein: CASSYSGSRGGEQYF
CDR3 DNA: TGTGCCAGCAGTTACTCGGGCAGCCGAGGAGGCGAGCAGTACTTC

clone size: .
V gene: TRBV25-1
D gene: .
J gene: TRBJ1-6
CDR3 protein: CASQWGPSSYNSPLHF
CDR3 DNA: TGTGCCAGCCAATGGGGCCCCAGCTCCTATAATTCACCCCTCCACTTT

clone size: .
V gene: TRBV15
D gene: .
J gene: TRBJ2-1
CDR3 protein: CATSQFPGQDEQFF
CDR3 DNA: TGTGCCACCAGCCAATTCCCTGGGCAGGATGAGCAGTTCTTC

clone size: .
V gene: TRBV20-1
D gene: .
J gene: TRBJ1-4
CDR3 protein: CSAIRYLAVKLFF
CDR3 DNA: TGCAGTGCTATCCGCTACCTCGCGGTGAAACTGTTTTTT

clone size: .
V gene: TRBV29-1
D gene: TRBD1
J gene: TRBJ2-7
CDR3 protein: CSVVQGLYEQYF
CDR3 DNA: TGCAGCGTTGTACAGGGGTTATACGAGCAGTACTTC

clone size: .
V gene: TRBV19
D gene: TRBD1
J gene: TRBJ1-1
CDR3 protein: CASSTTGGEGEAFF
CDR3 DNA: TGTGCCAGTAGTACGACAGGGGGCGAGGGTGAAGCTTTCTTT

clone size: .
V gene: TRBV14
D gene: TRBD1
J gene: TRBJ1-2
CDR3 protein: CASSHWDRALGYTF
CDR3 DNA: TGTGCCAGCAGCCATTGGGACAGGGCGCTAGGCTACACCTTC

clone size: many
V gene: TRBV7-8
D gene: .
J gene: TRBJ2-7
CDR3 protein: CASSLAAEPDYEQYF
CDR3 DNA: TGTGCCAGCAGCTTAGCGGCGGAGCCCGATTACGAGCAGTACTTC